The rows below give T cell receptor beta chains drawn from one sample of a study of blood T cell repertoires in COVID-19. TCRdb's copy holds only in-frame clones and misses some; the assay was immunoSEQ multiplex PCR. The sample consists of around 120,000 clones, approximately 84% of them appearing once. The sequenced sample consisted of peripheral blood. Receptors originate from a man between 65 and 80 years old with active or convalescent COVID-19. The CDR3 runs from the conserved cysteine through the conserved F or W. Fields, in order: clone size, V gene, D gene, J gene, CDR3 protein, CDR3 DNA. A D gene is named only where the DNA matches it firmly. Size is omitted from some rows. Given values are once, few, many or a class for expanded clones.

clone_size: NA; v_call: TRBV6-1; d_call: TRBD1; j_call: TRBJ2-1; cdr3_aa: CASSERDRGALGSYNEQFF; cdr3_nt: TGTGCCAGCAGTGAAAGGGACAGGGGGGCGCTGGGCTCCTACAATGAGCAGTTCTTC
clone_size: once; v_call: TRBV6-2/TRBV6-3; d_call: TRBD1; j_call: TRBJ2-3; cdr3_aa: CASSYPGQGSISTDTQYF; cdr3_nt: TGTGCCAGCAGTTACCCGGGACAGGGTAGTATAAGCACAGATACGCAGTATTTT
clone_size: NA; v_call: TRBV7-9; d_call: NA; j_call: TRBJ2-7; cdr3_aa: CASSLAGGYEQYF; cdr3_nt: TGTGCCAGCAGCTTAGCGGGAGGCTACGAGCAGTACTTC
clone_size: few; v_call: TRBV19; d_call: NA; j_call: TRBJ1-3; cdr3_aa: CASSMGGNSGNTIYF; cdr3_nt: TGTGCCAGTAGTATGGGCGGGAACTCTGGAAACACCATATATTTT
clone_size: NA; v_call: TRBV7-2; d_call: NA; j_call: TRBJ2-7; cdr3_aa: CASSPKRFSYEQYF; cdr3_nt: TGTGCCAGCAGCCCCAAGCGGTTCTCCTACGAGCAGTACTTC
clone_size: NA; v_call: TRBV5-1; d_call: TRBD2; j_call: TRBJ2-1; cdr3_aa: CASSSLPSGGTLSYNEQFF; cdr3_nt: TGCGCCAGCAGCTCACTCCCTAGCGGGGGGACCTTATCCTACAATGAGCAGTTCTTC
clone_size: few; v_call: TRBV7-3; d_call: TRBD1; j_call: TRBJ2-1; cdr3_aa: CASSAGQGSLNEQFF; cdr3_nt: TGTGCCAGCAGCGCCGGACAGGGATCTCTCAATGAGCAGTTCTTC
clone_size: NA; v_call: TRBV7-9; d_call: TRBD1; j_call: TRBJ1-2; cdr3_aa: CASSRQGAVDYGYTF; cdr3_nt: TGTGCCAGCAGCCGACAGGGGGCCGTGGACTATGGCTACACCTTC
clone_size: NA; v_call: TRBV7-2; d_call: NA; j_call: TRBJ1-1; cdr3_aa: CASSLDGGAGAEAFF; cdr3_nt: TGTGCCAGCAGCTTAGACGGCGGTGCGGGGGCTGAAGCTTTCTTT
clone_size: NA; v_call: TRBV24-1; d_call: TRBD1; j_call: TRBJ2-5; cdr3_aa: CATSEGDRAQETQYF; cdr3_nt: TGTGCCACCAGTGAAGGGGACAGGGCGCAAGAGACCCAGTACTTC
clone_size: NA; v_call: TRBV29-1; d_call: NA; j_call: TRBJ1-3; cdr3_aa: CSVALESGNTIYF; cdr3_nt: TGCAGCGTTGCACTGGAGTCTGGAAACACCATATATTTT
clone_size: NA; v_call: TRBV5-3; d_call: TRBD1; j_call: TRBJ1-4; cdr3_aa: CARSQNLTGKCEKLFF; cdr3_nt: TGTGCCAGAAGCCAGAATTTGACAGGGAAATGTGAAAAACTGTTTTTT
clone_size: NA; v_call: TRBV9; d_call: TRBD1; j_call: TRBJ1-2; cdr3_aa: CASSSGDRGYGYTF; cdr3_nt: TGTGCCAGCAGCTCTGGGGACAGGGGTTACGGCTACACCTTC
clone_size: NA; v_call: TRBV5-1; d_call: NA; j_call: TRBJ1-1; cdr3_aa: CASQGGGVISEAFF; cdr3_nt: TGCGCCAGCCAGGGAGGGGGGGTAATCTCTGAAGCTTTCTTT
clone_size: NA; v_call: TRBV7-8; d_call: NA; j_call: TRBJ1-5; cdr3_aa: CASSFGRYNQPQHF; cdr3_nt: TGTGCCAGCAGCTTCGGGAGGTACAATCAGCCCCAGCATTTT
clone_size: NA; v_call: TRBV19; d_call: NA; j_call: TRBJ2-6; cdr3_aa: CASSIGAGANVLTF; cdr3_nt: TGTGCCAGTAGTATAGGAGCCGGGGCCAACGTCCTGACTTTC
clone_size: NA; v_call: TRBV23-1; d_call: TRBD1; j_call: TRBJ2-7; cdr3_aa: CASSHSLQGAQYF; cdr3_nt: TGCGCCAGCAGTCATTCCTTACAGGGGGCACAGTACTTC
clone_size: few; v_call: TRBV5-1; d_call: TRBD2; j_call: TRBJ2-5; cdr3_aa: CASSNSGRQETQYF; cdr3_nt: TGCGCCAGCAGCAATAGCGGGAGGCAAGAGACCCAGTACTTC
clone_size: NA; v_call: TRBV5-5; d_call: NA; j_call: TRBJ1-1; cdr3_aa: CASSLGRGTEAFF; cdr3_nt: TGTGCCAGCAGCTTGGGCAGGGGCACTGAAGCTTTCTTT
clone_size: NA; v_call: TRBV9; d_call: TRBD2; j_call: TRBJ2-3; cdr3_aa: CASSVVAGAGTDTQYF; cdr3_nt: TGTGCCAGCAGCGTAGTAGCGGGAGCGGGCACAGATACGCAGTATTTT
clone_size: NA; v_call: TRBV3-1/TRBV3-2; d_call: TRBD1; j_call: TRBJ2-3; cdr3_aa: CASSGTGGTDTQYF; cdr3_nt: TGTGCCAGCAGCGGTACAGGGGGCACAGATACGCAGTATTTT
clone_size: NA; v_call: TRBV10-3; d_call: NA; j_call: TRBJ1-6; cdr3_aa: CATMPGQGDSPLHF; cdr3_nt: TGTGCCACCATGCCGGGACAAGGGGATTCACCCCTCCACTTT
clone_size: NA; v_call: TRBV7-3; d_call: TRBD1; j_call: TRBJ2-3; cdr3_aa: CASSSTGTITDTQYF; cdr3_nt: TGTGCCAGCAGCTCGACAGGGACCATCACAGATACGCAGTATTTT
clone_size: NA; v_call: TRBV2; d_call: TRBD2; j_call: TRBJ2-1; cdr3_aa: CASSEWTSGGVGEQFF; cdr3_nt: TGTGCCAGCAGCGAGTGGACTAGCGGGGGAGTGGGGGAGCAGTTCTTC
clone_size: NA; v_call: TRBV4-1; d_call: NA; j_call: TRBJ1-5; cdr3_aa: CASSQGPPLEGLNQPQHF; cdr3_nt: TGCGCCAGCAGCCAAGGTCCCCCCCTGGAGGGCCTCAATCAGCCCCAGCATTTT
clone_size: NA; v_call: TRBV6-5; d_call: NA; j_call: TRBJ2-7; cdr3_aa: CASSPSPQYSSEQYF; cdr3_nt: TGTGCCAGCAGTCCTAGCCCCCAGTACAGTTCCGAGCAGTACTTC
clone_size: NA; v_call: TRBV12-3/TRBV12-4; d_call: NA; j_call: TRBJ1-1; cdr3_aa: CASRQGLNTEAFF; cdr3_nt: TGTGCCAGCAGACAGGGCCTGAACACTGAAGCTTTCTTT
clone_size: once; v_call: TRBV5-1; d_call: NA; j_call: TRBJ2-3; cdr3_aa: CASSLDQGKEYF; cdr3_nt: TGCGCCAGCAGCTTGGACCAGGGAAAGGAGTATTTT
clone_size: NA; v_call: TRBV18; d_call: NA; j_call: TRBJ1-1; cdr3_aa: CASSLYSDRSKAFF; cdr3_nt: TGTGCCAGCTCACTCTATTCGGACAGATCGAAAGCTTTCTTT